This passage covers 21 T cell receptor beta chains from one sample sequenced in a study of identical twins. TCRdb reprocessed the 5' RACE reads with MiXCR, giving one entry per CDR3 protein. The sample lists some 260,000 distinct CDR3 sequences, about an eighth seen once, with 8.8% in the top ten. Sequenced input: memory (CD45RO+) T cells sorted from blood. The receptor set was obtained from a woman between 18 and 29 years old in good health.

Only a few counts were recorded for this clonotype. This chain connects TRBV6-1 to TRBJ2-5; 9 bases are shared with TRBD1. The CDR3 spans 16 residues. The germline gives CDR1 MNHNS, CDR2 SASEGT. The V gene end was trimmed by 8 bases and the J gene end by 5 bases; junction bases not matched to a gene: 15. CDR3 sequence (DNA): TGTGCCAGCCGTCCTCCGGGACAGGGTCTTTCGGAGACCCAGTACTTC. Translation gives CASRPPGQGLSETQYF.

This clonotype has only a few counts. V is TRBV20-1 and J is TRBJ2-6; no clear D gene. The CDR3 consists of 14 residues. Germline V lookup: CDR1 DFQATT, CDR2 SNEGSKA (reference sequence). Trimming took off 7 bases at V and 1 base at J, with 11 bases between the two ends. As DNA, the CDR3 is TGCAGTGGAGCGCCCTTATCTGGGGCCAACGTCCTGACTTTC. Encoded protein: CSGAPLSGANVLTF.

This chain links TRBV3-1 with TRBJ2-2; D perhaps matches TRBD1 (5 bases). Trimming shortened V by 4 bases and J by 4 bases, and 10 bases separated the two germline ends. Germline CDR1 reads LGHDT; CDR2 reads YNNKEL (reference sequence). CDR3 size: 14 residues. The CDR3 DNA sequence: TGTGCCAGCAGCCCTTTAGGGGCCACCGGGGAGCTGTTTTTT. Its translation is CASSPLGATGELFF. Variable domain in full (rest from reference TRBV3-1 and TRBJ2-2): DTAVSQTPKYLVTQMGNDKSIKCEQNLGHDTMYWYKQDSKKFLKIMFSYNNKELIINETVPNRFSPKSPDKAHLNLHINSLELGDSAVYFCASSPLGATGELFFGEGSRLTVL.

The rearrangement links TRBV20-1 to TRBJ2-5, with 11 positions matching TRBD2. The germline V gene encodes CDR1 DFQATT and CDR2 SNEGSKA (reference sequence). J was trimmed by 2 bases and V by 6 bases; bases with no gene match: 8. The CDR3 totals 15 residues. This CDR3 is CSALVAGGHQETQYF. The CDR3 DNA is TGCAGTGCCCTCGTAGCGGGAGGGCATCAAGAGACCCAGTACTTC.

CDR3 bases: TGCAGTGCCTACAGACTAGCGGACACCGGGGAGCTGTTTTTT. Translating it yields CSAYRLADTGELFF. The chain recombines TRBV20-1 with TRBJ2-2; 9 bases agree with TRBD2. This CDR3 spans 14 amino acids. J lost 3 bases, V lost 6 bases, and 5 bases had no gene match. Germline lookup yields CDR1 DFQATT and CDR2 SNEGSKA (reference sequence).

This clonotype was seen more than once but under ten times. Here the CDR3 reads CASSLLAGGPPETQYF. CDR3 in DNA: TGTGCCAGCAGCCTTCTAGCGGGGGGGCCCCCCGAGACCCAGTACTTC. This chain connects TRBV6-1 to TRBJ2-5, with 12 positions matching TRBD2. The V gene end was trimmed by 6 bases and the J gene end by 5 bases; junction bases not matched to a gene: 10. There are 16 residues in the CDR3. The germline V gene has CDR1 MNHNS and CDR2 SASEGT.

V usage is TRBV5-5 and J usage is TRBJ2-3; no definite D call. Germline V CDR1 and CDR2: SGHKS, YYEKEE (reference sequence). Deletions cut 4 bases from V and 2 bases from J, with 11 bases between. This CDR3 comprises 14 residues. CDR3 bases: TGTGCCAGCAGCCTCGCCCCCGCCACAGATACGCAGTATTTT. Its translation is CASSLAPATDTQYF.

As regards this clonotype: One end of the junction varies from germline; a read error may be responsible. The chain carries TRBV6-2 or TRBV6-3 and TRBJ1-6; D call uncertain. This CDR3 region has 15 residues. CDR1 is MNHEY and CDR2 is SVGEGT in the germline V gene. DNA for the CDR3: TGTGCCAGCAGTTTCCAGGCGGTCCCTCTTTCACCCCCCCACTTT. Its protein product is CASSFQAVPLSPPHF.

The chain links TRBV19 to TRBJ2-5, with a tentative D call TRBD1 (6 bases). The CDR3 is made up of 15 amino acids. The ends were cut back, 5 bases at V and 1 base at J, with 14 bases in the middle. Germline CDR1 LNHDA, CDR2 SQIVND (reference sequence). CDR3 amino acids: CASSLRGSLQETQYF. Written as DNA, the CDR3 is TGTGCCAGTAGTCTAAGGGGGAGCCTCCAAGAGACCCAGTACTTC.

The chain recombines TRBV7-9 with TRBJ2-3, with 8 bases that match TRBD1. CDR3 length: 16 residues. Germline V gene data show CDR1 as SEHNR and CDR2 as FQNEAQ (reference sequence). The trim removed 1 base at V and 2 bases at J, leaving 5 bases unmatched. The CDR3 loop reads CASSLGRTGFTDTQYF. The CDR3 DNA reads TGTGCCAGCAGCTTAGGGCGGACAGGGTTCACAGATACGCAGTATTTT.

This chain uses TRBV6-2 or TRBV6-3 with TRBJ2-5; D is ambiguous. V gave up 5 bases and J gave up 2 bases, with 6 bases separating them. The V gene's germline CDR1 is MNHEY and CDR2 SVGEGT. The length of the CDR3 is 12 residues. This chain's CDR3 is CASSELQETQYF. The CDR3 region has the DNA TGTGCCAGCAGTGAGCTGCAAGAGACCCAGTACTTC.

The CDR3 DNA reads TGCGCCAGCAGCTTGTTTACAGAAGATACGCAGTATTTT. As protein: CASSLFTEDTQYF. The chain has TRBV5-1 and TRBJ2-3; D call uncertain. The CDR3 is 13 residues long. Germline CDR1 SGHRS, CDR2 YFSETQ. V lost 1 base to trimming and J lost 5 bases, with 8 bases between them.

This clonotype turned up a few times. This chain uses TRBV6-5 with TRBJ2-1, with 11 bases matching TRBD2. The CDR3 runs to 16 residues. With 4 bases clipped from V and 7 bases from J, the junction kept 9 bases outside the gene matches. From germline, CDR1 is MNHEY and CDR2 SVGAGI. The CDR3: CASSSGLTSGGNEQFF. CDR3 bases: TGTGCCAGCAGTTCCGGACTAACTAGCGGGGGAAATGAGCAGTTCTTC.

The rearrangement uses TRBV10-3 and TRBJ1-6; D is unresolved. Trimming took 2 bases from V and 12 from J, leaving 11 bases between them. This CDR3 has 13 amino acids. Germline CDR1 reads ENHRY; CDR2 reads SYGVKD. The CDR3 sequence is CAISEPWTGPLHF. CDR3 in DNA: TGTGCCATCAGTGAGCCCTGGACGGGACCCCTCCACTTT.

The chain links TRBV25-1 to TRBJ1-1; possible D gene TRBD1, 5 bases. CDR3 size: 13 residues. Per germline, CDR1 MGHDK and CDR2 SYGVNS. The V end was cut by 8 bases, the J end by 5 bases, with 15 bases between. CDR3 DNA: TGTGCCAGCCGAACGAGGGGCTGGACTGAAGCTTTCTTT. Its translation: CASRTRGWTEAFF.

In its sample, this clonotype was seen many times. V is TRBV6-1 and J is TRBJ2-7; 8 bases are shared with TRBD2. Germline trimming cut 7 bases from V and 0 bases from J; bases unmatched to any gene: 5. This CDR3 is 14 amino acids long. The germline gives CDR1 MNHNS, CDR2 SASEGT. CDR3 DNA sequence: TGTGCCAGCAAGTCCAGCGGGAGCTCCTACGAGCAGTACTTC. It specifies CASKSSGSSYEQYF.

The chain carries TRBV6-1 and TRBJ2-1; 10 bases align to TRBD2. The CDR3 has 15 amino acids. Per the germline V gene, CDR1 is MNHNS and CDR2 is SASEGT. With 6 bases clipped from V and 6 bases from J, the junction kept 8 bases outside the gene matches. CDR3: CASRPGASGSNEQFF. The CDR3 nucleotides read TGTGCCAGCAGGCCTGGGGCTAGCGGGAGCAATGAGCAGTTCTTC.

In its sample, this clonotype was seen a few times. The chain recombines TRBV15 with TRBJ2-1, with 9 bases aligning to TRBD1. Germline V CDR1 and CDR2: LNHNV, YYDKDF (reference sequence). The CDR3 is 14 residues long. After removal of 1 base from V and 6 bases from J, the junction contained 1 base not matched to a gene. The CDR3: CATSRVTGGNEQFF. CDR3 nucleotide sequence: TGTGCCACCAGCAGAGTGACAGGGGGCAATGAGCAGTTCTTC.

The chain employs TRBV7-2 and TRBJ2-1; D gene unclear. V dropped 0 bases and J dropped 6 bases, with 9 bases sitting between them. The germline gives CDR1 SGHTA, CDR2 FQGNSA. The CDR3 has 14 amino acids. CDR3 sequence: CASSLARLSNEQFF. The CDR3 nucleotides are TGTGCCAGCAGCTTAGCGCGCTTATCCAATGAGCAGTTCTTC.

This chain joins TRBV6-1 and TRBJ1-1; 10 nucleotides line up with TRBD1. This CDR3 is built from 15 residues. Germline lookup yields CDR1 MNHNS and CDR2 SASEGT. The ends lost 5 bases at V and 6 bases at J; junction bases unmatched: 9. DNA for the CDR3: TGTGCCAGCAGTCTCTATGGGACAGGGGACGCTGAAGCTTTCTTT. Residues: CASSLYGTGDAEAFF.

This clonotype was seen only once. The rearrangement joins TRBV7-2 to TRBJ2-3, with 8 bases identical to TRBD2. The germline V gene encodes CDR1 SGHTA and CDR2 FQGNSA. The CDR3 length is 13 residues. V trimming: 5 bases; J trimming: 9 bases; junction bases outside the gene matches: 7. CDR3 in DNA: TGTGCCAGCAGCCAGAGCGGGGGTGGGACGCAGTATTTT. It yields the protein CASSQSGGGTQYF. The variable domain in full, completed from reference TRBV7-2 and TRBJ2-3, reads GAGVSQSPSNKVTEKGKDVELRCDPISGHTALYWYRQSLGQGLEFLIYFQGNSAPDKSGLPSDRFSAERTGGSVSTLTIQRTQQEDSAVYLCASSQSGGGTQYFGPGTRLTVL.